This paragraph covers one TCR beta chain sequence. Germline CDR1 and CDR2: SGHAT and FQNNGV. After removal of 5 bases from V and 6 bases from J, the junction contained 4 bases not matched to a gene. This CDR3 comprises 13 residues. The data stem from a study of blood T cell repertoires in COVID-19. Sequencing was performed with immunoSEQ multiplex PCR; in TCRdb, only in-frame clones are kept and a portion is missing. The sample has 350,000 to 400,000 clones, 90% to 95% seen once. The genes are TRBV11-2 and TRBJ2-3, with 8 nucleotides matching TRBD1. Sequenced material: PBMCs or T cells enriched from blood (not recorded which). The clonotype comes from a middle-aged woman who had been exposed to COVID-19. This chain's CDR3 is CASSLTGVDTQYF. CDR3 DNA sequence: TGTGCCAGCAGCCTGACAGGGGTGGATACGCAGTATTTT.